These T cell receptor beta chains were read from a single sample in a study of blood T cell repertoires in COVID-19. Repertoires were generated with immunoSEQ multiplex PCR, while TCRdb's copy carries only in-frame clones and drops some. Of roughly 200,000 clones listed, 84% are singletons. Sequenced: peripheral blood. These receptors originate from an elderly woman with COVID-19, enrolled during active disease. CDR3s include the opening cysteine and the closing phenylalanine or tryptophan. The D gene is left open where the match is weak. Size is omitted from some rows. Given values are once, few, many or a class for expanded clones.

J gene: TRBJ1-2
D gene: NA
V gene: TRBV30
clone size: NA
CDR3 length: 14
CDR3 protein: CAWSVNQGMSGYTF
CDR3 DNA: TGTGCCTGGAGTGTAAACCAGGGGATGAGCGGCTACACCTTC

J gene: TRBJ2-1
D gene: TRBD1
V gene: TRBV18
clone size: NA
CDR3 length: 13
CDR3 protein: CASSRQGYNEQFF
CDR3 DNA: TGTGCCAGCTCACGACAGGGTTACAATGAGCAGTTCTTC

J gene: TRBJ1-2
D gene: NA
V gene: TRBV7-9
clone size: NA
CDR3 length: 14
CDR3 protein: CASSWESGPPLNTF
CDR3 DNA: TGTGCCAGCAGCTGGGAGTCCGGTCCTCCTCTGAACACCTTC

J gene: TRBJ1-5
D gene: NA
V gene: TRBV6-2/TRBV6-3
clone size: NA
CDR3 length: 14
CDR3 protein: CASSWGHSSQPQHF
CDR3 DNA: TGTGCCAGCAGTTGGGGACACTCAAGTCAGCCCCAGCATTTT

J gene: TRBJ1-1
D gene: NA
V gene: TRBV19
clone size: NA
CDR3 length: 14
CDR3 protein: CASSPQVGNTEAFF
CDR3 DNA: TGTGCCAGTAGCCCCCAGGTGGGGAACACTGAAGCTTTCTTT

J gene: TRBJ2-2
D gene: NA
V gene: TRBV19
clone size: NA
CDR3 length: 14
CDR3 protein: CASSPGYNTGELFF
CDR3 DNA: TGTGCCAGTAGTCCAGGATATAACACCGGGGAGCTGTTTTTT

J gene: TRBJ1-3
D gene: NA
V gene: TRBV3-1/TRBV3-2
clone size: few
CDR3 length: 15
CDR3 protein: CASSQGRGAGNTIYF
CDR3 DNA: TGTGCCAGCAGCCAAGGCAGGGGAGCTGGAAACACCATATATTTT

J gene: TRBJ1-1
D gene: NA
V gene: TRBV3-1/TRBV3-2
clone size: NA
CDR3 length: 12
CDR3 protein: CASGTLNTEAFF
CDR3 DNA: TGTGCCAGCGGTACATTGAACACTGAAGCTTTCTTT

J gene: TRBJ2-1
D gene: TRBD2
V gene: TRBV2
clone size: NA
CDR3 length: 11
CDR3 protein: CASTPGGEQFF
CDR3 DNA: TGTGCCAGCACCCCGGGGGGGGAGCAGTTCTTC

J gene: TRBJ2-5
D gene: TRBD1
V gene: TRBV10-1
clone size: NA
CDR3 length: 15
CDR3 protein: CASSESNRGGETQYF
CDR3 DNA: TGCGCCAGCAGTGAGAGTAACAGGGGCGGGGAGACCCAGTACTTC

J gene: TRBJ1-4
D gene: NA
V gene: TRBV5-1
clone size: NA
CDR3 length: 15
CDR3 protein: CASSLVPATNEKLFF
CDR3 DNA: TGCGCCAGCAGCTTGGTCCCAGCAACTAATGAAAAACTGTTTTTT

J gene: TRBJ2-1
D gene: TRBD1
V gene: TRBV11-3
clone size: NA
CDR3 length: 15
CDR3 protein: CASSPGQGVYNEQFF
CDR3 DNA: TGTGCCAGCAGCCCCGGACAGGGGGTTTACAATGAGCAGTTCTTC

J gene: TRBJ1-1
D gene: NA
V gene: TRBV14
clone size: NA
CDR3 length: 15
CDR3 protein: CASSQSGGGNTEAFF
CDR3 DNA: TGTGCCAGCAGCCAATCCGGGGGAGGCAACACTGAAGCTTTCTTT

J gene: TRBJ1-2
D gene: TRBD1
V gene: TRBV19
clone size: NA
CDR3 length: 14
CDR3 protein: CASIPLVGGSGYTF
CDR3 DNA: TGTGCCAGTATCCCCTTGGTAGGGGGCAGTGGCTACACCTTC

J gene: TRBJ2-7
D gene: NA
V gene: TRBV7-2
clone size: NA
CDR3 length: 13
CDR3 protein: CASSPRSGNEQYF
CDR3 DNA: TGTGCCAGCAGCCCTAGGTCCGGGAACGAGCAGTACTTC

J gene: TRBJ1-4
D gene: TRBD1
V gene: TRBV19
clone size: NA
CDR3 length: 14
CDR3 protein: CASTPTGGNEKLFF
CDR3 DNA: TGTGCCAGTACCCCGACAGGGGGCAATGAAAAACTGTTTTTT

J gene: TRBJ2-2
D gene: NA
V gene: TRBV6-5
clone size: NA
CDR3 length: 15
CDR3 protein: CASSPDRPNTGELFF
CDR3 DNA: TGTGCCAGCAGTCCCGACAGACCGAACACCGGGGAGCTGTTTTTT

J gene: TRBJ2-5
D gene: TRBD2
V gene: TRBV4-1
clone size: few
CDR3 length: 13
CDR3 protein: CASSRLAGETQYF
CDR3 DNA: TGCGCCAGCAGTAGACTAGCAGGAGAGACCCAGTACTTC

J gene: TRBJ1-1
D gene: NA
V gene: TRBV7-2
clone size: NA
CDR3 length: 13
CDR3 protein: CASSLAMYTEAFF
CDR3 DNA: TGTGCCAGCAGCTTAGCTATGTACACTGAAGCTTTCTTT

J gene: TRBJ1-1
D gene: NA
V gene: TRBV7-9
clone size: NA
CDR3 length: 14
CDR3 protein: CASSLAQGIGGAFF
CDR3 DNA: TGTGCCAGCAGCTTAGCACAGGGAATCGGTGGGGCTTTCTTT

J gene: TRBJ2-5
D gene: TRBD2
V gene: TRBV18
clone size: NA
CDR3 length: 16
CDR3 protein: CASSPTSGAHQETQYF
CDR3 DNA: TGTGCCAGCTCACCGACTAGCGGGGCACACCAAGAGACCCAGTACTTC

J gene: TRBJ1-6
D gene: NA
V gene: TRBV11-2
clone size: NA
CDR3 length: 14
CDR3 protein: CASSGGPDNSPLHF
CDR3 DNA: TGTGCCAGTTCGGGGGGGCCGGATAATTCACCCCTCCACTTT

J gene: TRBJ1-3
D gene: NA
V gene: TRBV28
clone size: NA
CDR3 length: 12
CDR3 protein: CASGTPGNTIYF
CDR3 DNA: TGTGCCAGCGGGACACCTGGAAACACCATATATTTT

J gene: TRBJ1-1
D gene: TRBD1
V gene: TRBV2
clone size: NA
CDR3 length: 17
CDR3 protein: CASSPIRRTGGNTEAFF
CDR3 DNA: TGTGCCAGCAGCCCAATCCGTCGGACAGGGGGGAACACTGAAGCTTTCTTT

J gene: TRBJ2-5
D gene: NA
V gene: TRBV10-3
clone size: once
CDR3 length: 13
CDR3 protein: CAISDGRDETQYF
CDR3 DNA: TGTGCCATCAGTGATGGCAGGGATGAGACCCAGTACTTC

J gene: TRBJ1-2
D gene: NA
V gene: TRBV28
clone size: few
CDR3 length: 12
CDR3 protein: CASGARNYGYTF
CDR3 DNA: TGTGCCAGCGGGGCCCGTAACTATGGCTACACCTTC

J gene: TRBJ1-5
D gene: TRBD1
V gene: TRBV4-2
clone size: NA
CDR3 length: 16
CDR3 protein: CASSQDTGGIGQPQHF
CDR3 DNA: TGTGCCAGCAGCCAAGATACAGGGGGCATAGGACAGCCCCAGCATTTT

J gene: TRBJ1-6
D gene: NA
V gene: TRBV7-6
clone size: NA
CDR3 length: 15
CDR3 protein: CASSLLRGGGSPLHF
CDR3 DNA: TGTGCCAGCAGCTTACTTAGGGGAGGTGGTTCACCCCTCCACTTT

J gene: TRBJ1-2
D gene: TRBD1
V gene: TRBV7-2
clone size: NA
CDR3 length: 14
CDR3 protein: CASVAGQGARGYTF
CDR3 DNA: TGTGCCAGTGTGGCAGGACAGGGGGCAAGAGGCTACACCTTC

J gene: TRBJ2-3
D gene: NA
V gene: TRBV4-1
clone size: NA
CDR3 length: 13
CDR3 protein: CASSQVQGSTQYF
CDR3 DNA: TGCGCCAGCAGCCAGGTGCAGGGGAGCACGCAGTATTTT